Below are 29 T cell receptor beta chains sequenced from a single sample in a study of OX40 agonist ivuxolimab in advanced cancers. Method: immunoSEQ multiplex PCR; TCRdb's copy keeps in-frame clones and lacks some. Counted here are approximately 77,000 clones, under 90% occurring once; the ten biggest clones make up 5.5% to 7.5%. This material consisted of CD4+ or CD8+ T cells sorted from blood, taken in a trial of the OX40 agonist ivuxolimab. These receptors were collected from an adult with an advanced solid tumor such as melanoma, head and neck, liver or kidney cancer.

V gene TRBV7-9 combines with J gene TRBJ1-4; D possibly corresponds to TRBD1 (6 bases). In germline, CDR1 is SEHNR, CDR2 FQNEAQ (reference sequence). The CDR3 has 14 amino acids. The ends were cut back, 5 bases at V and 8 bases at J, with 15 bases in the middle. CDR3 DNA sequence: TGTGCCAGCAGCCATTACAGGGATGAGGAAAAACTGTTTTTT. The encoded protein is CASSHYRDEEKLFF.

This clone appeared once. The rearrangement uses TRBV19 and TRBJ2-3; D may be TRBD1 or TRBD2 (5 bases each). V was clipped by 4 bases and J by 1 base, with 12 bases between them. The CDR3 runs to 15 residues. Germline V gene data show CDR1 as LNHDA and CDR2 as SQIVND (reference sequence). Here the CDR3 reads CASSRDPQGTDTQYF. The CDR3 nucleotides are TGTGCCAGTAGTAGGGACCCACAGGGCACAGATACGCAGTATTTT.

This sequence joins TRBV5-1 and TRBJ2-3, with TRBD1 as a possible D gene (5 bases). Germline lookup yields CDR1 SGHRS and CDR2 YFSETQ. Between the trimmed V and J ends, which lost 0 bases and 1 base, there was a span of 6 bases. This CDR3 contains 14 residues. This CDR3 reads CASSLEGGTDTQYF. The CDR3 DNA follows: TGCGCCAGCAGCTTGGAAGGGGGCACAGATACGCAGTATTTT.

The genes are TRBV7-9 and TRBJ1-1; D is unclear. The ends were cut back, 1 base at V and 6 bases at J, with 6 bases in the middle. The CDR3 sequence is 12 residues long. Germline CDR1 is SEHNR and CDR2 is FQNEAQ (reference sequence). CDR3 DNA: TGTGCCAGCAGCTTAGGGTGGGCTGAAGCTTTCTTT. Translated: CASSLGWAEAFF.

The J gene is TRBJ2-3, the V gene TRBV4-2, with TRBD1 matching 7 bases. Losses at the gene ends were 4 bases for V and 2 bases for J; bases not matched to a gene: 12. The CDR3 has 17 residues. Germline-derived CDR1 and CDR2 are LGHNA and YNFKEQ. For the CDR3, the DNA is TGTGCCAGCAGCCGAGAGGCCGGGACAGCGAACACAGATACGCAGTATTTT. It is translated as CASSREAGTANTDTQYF.

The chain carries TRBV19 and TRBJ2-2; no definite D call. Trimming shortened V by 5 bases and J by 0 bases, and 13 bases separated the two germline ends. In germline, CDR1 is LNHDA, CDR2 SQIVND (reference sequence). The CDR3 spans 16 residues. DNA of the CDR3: TGTGCCAGTAGTGAGACGCAGCCCCCGAACACCGGGGAGCTGTTTTTT. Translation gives CASSETQPPNTGELFF.

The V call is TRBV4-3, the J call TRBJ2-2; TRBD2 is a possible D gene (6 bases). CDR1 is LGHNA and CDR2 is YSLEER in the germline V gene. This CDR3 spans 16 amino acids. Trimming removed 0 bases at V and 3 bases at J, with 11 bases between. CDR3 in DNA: TGCGCCAGCAGCCAAGACGCCGGGACTTACACCGGGGAGCTGTTTTTT. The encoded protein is CASSQDAGTYTGELFF.

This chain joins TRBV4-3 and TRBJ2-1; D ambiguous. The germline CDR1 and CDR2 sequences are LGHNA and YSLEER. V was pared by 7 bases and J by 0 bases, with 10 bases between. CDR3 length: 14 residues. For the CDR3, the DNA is TGCGCCAGCAAGCCCGCCCTCTCCTACAATGAGCAGTTCTTC. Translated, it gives CASKPALSYNEQFF.

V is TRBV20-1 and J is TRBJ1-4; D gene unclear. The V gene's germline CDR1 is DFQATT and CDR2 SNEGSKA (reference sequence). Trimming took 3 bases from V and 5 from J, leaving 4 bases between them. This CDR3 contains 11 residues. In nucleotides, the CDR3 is TGCAGTGCTAGTAACAATGAAAAACTGTTTTTT. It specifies CSASNNEKLFF.

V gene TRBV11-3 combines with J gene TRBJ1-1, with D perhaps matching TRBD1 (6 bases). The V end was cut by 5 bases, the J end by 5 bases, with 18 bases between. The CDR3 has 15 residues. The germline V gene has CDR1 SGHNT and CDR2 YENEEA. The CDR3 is CASSPAAGAQTEAFF. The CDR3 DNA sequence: TGTGCCAGCAGCCCAGCGGCGGGGGCTCAGACTGAAGCTTTCTTT. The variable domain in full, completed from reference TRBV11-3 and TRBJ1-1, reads EAGVVQSPRYKIIEKKQPVAFWCNPISGHNTLYWYLQNLGQGPELLIRYENEEAVDDSQLPKDRFSAERLKGVDSTLKIQPAELGDSAVYLCASSPAAGAQTEAFFGQGTRLTVV.

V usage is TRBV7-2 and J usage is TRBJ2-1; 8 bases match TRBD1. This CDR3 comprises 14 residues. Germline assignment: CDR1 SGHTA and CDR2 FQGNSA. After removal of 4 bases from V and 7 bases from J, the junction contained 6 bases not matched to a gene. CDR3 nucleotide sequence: TGTGCCAGCAGCTCGGACAGGGCCAGGAATGAGCAGTTCTTC. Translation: CASSSDRARNEQFF. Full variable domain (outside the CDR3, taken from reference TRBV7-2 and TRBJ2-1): GAGVSQSPSNKVTEKGKDVELRCDPISGHTALYWYRQSLGQGLEFLIYFQGNSAPDKSGLPSDRFSAERTGGSVSTLTIQRTQQEDSAVYLCASSSDRARNEQFFGPGTRLTVL.

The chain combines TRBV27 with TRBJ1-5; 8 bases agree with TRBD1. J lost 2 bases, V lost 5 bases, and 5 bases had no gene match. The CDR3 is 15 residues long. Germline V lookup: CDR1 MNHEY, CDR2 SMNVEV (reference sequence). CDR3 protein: CASSQDRGGNQPQHF. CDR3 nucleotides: TGTGCCAGCAGTCAAGACAGGGGCGGCAATCAGCCCCAGCATTTT.

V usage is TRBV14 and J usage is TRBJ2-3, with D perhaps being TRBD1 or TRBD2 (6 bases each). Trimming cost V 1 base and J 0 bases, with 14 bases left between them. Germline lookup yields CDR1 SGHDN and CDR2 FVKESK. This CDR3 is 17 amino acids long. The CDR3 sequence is CASSQGPRGTSTDTQYF. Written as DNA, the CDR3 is TGTGCCAGCAGCCAAGGCCCTAGGGGGACTAGCACAGATACGCAGTATTTT. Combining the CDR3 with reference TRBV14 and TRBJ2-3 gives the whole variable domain EAGVTQFPSHSVIEKGQTVTLRCDPISGHDNLYWYRRVMGKEIKFLLHFVKESKQDESGMPNNRFLAERTGGTYSTLKVQPAELEDSGVYFCASSQGPRGTSTDTQYFGPGTRLTVL.

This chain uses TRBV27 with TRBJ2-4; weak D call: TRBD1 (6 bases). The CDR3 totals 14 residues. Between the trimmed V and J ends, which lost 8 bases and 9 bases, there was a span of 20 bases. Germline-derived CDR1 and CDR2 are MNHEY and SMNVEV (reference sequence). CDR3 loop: CASRTQGQSGIQYF. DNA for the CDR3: TGTGCCAGCCGAACTCAGGGGCAGTCGGGCATTCAGTACTTC.

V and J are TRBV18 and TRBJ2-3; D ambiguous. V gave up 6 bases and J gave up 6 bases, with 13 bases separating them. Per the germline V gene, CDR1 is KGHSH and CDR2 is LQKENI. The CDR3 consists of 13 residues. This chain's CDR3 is CASSQISSDTQYF. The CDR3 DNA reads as TGTGCCAGCTCCCAAATTTCTTCCGATACGCAGTATTTT. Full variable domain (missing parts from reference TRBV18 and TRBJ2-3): NAGVMQNPRHLVRRRGQEARLRCSPMKGHSHVYWYRQLPEEGLKFMVYLQKENIIDESGMPKERFSAEFPKEGPSILRIQQVVRGDSAAYFCASSQISSDTQYFGPGTRLTVL.

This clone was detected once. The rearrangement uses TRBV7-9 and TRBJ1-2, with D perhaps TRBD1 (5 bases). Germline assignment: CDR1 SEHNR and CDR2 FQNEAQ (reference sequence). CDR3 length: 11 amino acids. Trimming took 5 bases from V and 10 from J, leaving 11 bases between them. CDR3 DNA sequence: TGTGCCAGCAGCGCGACAGAATACTACACCTTC. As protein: CASSATEYYTF.

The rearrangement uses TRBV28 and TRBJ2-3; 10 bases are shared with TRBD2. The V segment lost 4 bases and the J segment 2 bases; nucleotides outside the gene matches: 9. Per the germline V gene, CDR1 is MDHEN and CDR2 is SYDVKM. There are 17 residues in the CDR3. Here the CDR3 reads CASSWSGSGRITDTQYF. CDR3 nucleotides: TGTGCCAGCAGTTGGAGCGGTAGCGGGAGGATCACAGATACGCAGTATTTT. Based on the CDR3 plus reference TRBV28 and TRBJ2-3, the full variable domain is DVKVTQSSRYLVKRTGEKVFLECVQDMDHENMFWYRQDPGLGLRLIYFSYDVKMKEKGDIPEGYSVSREKKERFSLILESASTNQTSMYLCASSWSGSGRITDTQYFGPGTRLTVL.

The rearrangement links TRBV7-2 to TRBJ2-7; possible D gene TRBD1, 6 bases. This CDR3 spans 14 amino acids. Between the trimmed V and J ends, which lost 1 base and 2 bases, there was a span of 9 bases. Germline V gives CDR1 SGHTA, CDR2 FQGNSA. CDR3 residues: CASSLGWGPYEQYF. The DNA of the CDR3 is TGTGCCAGCAGCTTAGGTTGGGGGCCCTACGAGCAGTACTTC.

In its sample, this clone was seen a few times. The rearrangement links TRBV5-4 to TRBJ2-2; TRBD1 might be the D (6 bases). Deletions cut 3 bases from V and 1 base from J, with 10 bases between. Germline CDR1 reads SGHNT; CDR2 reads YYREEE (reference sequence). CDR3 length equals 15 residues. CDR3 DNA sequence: TGTGCCAGCAGCTCGGGGACACTGAACACCGGGGAGCTGTTTTTT. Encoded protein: CASSSGTLNTGELFF.

The chain's CDR3 is CASSFRDRFYEQYF. The CDR3 DNA reads as TGTGCCAGCAGCTTTCGGGACAGGTTCTACGAGCAGTACTTC. The chain recombines TRBV7-9 with TRBJ2-7; 8 bases map to TRBD1. Trimming at V came to 3 bases and at J to 3 bases, leaving 4 bases not matched to a gene. Germline CDR1 SEHNR, CDR2 FQNEAQ (reference sequence). The length of the CDR3 is 14 residues.

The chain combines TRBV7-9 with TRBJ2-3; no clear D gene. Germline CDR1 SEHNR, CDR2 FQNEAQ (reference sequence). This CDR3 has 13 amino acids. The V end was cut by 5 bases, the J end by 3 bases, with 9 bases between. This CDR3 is CASSPRRTDTQYF. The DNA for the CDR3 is TGTGCCAGCAGCCCAAGACGGACAGATACGCAGTATTTT.

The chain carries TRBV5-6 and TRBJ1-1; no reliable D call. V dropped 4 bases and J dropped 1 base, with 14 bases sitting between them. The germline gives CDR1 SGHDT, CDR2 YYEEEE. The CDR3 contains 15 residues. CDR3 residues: CASSQPHQGNTEAFF. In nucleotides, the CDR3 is TGTGCCAGCAGCCAACCGCACCAAGGGAACACTGAAGCTTTCTTT. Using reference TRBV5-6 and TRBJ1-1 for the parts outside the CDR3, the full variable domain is DAGVTQSPTHLIKTRGQQVTLRCSPKSGHDTVSWYQQALGQGPQFIFQYYEEEERQRGNFPDRFSGHQFPNYSSELNVNALLLGDSALYLCASSQPHQGNTEAFFGQGTRLTVV.

The CDR3 DNA reads as TGTGCCAGCAGCTTAGTAGGATGGAACACTGAAGCTTTCTTT. This codes for CASSLVGWNTEAFF. The gene calls are TRBV7-2 and TRBJ1-1; D is unclear. Per germline, CDR1 SGHTA and CDR2 FQGNSA. This CDR3 contains 14 residues. Trimming shortened V by 1 base and J by 1 base, and 7 bases separated the two germline ends.

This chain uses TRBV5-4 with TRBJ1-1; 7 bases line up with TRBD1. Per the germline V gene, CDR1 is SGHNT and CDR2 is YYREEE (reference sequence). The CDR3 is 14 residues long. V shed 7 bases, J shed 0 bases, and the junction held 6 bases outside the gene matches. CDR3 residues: CASSGQVMNTEAFF. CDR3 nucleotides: TGTGCCAGCTCCGGACAGGTAATGAACACTGAAGCTTTCTTT. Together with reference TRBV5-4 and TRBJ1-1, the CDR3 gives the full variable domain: ETGVTQSPTHLIKTRGQQVTLRCSSQSGHNTVSWYQQALGQGPQFIFQYYREEENGRGNFPPRFSGLQFPNYSSELNVNALELDDSALYLCASSGQVMNTEAFFGQGTRLTVV.

The DNA of the CDR3 is TGTGCCAGCAGCACCGACGGGAACACTGAAGCTTTCTTT. Translation: CASSTDGNTEAFF. The chain couples TRBV11-3 to TRBJ1-1; D is ambiguous. The V end lost 5 bases, the J end lost 1 base, and 8 bases lay between the germline ends. The CDR3 totals 13 residues. Germline lookup yields CDR1 SGHNT and CDR2 YENEEA.

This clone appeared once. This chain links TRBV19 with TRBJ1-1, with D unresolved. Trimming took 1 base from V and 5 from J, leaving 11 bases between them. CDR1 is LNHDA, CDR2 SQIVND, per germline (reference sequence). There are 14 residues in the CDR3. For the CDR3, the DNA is TGTGCCAGTAGTATAGCCCAGACTTATACTGAAGCTTTCTTT. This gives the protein CASSIAQTYTEAFF.

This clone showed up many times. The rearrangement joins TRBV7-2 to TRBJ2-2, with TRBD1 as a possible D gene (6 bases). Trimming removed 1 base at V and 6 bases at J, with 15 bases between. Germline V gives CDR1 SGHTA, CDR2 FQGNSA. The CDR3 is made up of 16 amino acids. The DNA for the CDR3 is TGTGCCAGCAGCTTAGGTCAGGGGATAGTTGCCGGGGAGCTGTTTTTT. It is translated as CASSLGQGIVAGELFF.

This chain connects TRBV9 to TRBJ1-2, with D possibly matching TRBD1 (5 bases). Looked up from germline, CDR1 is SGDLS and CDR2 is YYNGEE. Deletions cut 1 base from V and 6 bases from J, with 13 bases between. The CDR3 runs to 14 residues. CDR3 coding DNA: TGTGCCAGCAGCGTACCCGGGACGCCCGATGGCTACACCTTC. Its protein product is CASSVPGTPDGYTF. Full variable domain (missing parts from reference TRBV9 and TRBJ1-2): DSGVTQTPKHLITATGQRVTLRCSPRSGDLSVYWYQQSLDQGLQFLIQYYNGEERAKGNILERFSAQQFPDLHSELNLSSLELGDSALYFCASSVPGTPDGYTFGSGTRLTVV.

Written as DNA, the CDR3 is TGTGCCAGCAGCTTGGGGGCTAGCGGGGGCCAAGAGACCCAGTACTTC. This gives the protein CASSLGASGGQETQYF. The chain has TRBV5-4 and TRBJ2-5; 10 positions agree with TRBD2. V shed 0 bases and J 1 base; nucleotides not matched to a gene: 3. This CDR3 comprises 16 residues. Germline V CDR1 and CDR2: SGHNT, YYREEE (reference sequence).